The next 7 T cell receptor beta chains were all read from a single sample in a study of T cell changes during pregnancy in multiple sclerosis. Assay: immunoSEQ multiplex PCR; the TCRdb copy retains only in-frame clones and omits some. The sample includes approximately 70,000 clones, about 90% of them seen just once. Sequencing used CD4+ T cells from peripheral blood mononuclear cells, obtained before pregnancy. The source is a female donor with multiple sclerosis, enrolled in a pregnancy study.

The J gene is TRBJ1-4, the V gene TRBV27; 7 positions match TRBD1. J lost 6 bases, V lost 8 bases, and 9 bases had no gene match. Germline assignment: CDR1 MNHEY and CDR2 SMNVEV (reference sequence). The CDR3 extends over 14 amino acids. CDR3 sequence (DNA): TGTGCCAGCGCGTCCGGGGACAGTTATGAAAAACTGTTTTTT. Encoded protein: CASASGDSYEKLFF.

V is TRBV7-8 and J is TRBJ2-3; 7 bases align to TRBD2. The CDR3 sequence is 16 residues long. From germline, CDR1 is SGHVS and CDR2 FQNEAQ. With 3 bases clipped from V and 1 base from J, the junction kept 7 bases outside the gene matches. The CDR3 bases are TGTGCCAGCAGCTTTCTAGCGGCGCTCGGCACAGATACGCAGTATTTT. It translates to CASSFLAALGTDTQYF.

The chain recombines TRBV7-9 with TRBJ2-1; the match to TRBD1 covers 8 bases. Trimming at V came to 1 base and at J to 5 bases, leaving 7 bases not matched to a gene. Germline V gives CDR1 SEHNR, CDR2 FQNEAQ (reference sequence). This CDR3 has 16 residues. The chain's CDR3 is CASSLGGTGGNNEQFF. CDR3 bases: TGTGCCAGCAGCTTAGGAGGAACAGGGGGAAACAATGAGCAGTTCTTC.

The rearrangement links TRBV6-6 to TRBJ1-1; tentative D call: TRBD1 (5 bases). The ends were cut back, 4 bases at V and 3 bases at J, with 9 bases in the middle. The CDR3 covers 13 residues. Germline assignment: CDR1 MNHNY and CDR2 SVGAGI (reference sequence). The CDR3 sequence: CASSWAGDTEAFF. Here the CDR3 DNA reads TGTGCCAGCAGTTGGGCGGGGGACACTGAAGCTTTCTTT.

This sequence joins TRBV18 and TRBJ2-7; D uncertain. The germline gives CDR1 KGHSH, CDR2 LQKENI. CDR3 size: 14 residues. V was pared by 1 base and J by 1 base, with 8 bases between. The chain's CDR3 is CASSPLPLSYEQYF. CDR3 DNA: TGTGCCAGCTCACCACTTCCCTTATCCTACGAGCAGTACTTC.

J is TRBJ2-1 and V is TRBV18, with D tentatively TRBD2 (5 bases). Trimming pared 3 bases from V and 6 bases from J, leaving 9 bases between. The germline V gene has CDR1 KGHSH and CDR2 LQKENI. This CDR3 region has 13 residues. CDR3 in DNA: TGTGCCAGCTCACCTCGGGAAGGCAATGAGCAGTTCTTC. This translates into CASSPREGNEQFF.

The rearrangement joins TRBV18 to TRBJ2-3, with 11 bases aligning to TRBD2. There are 16 residues in the CDR3. Germline values: CDR1 KGHSH, CDR2 LQKENI. Unmatched junction bases numbered 7, after V lost 4 bases and J lost 4 bases. For the CDR3, the DNA is TGTGCCAGCTCACTGGGAACTAGCGGGAGAGCAGATACGCAGTATTTT. It codes for CASSLGTSGRADTQYF.